Following are 2 T cell receptor beta chains from one sample sequenced in a study of early T cells in non-severe SARS-CoV-2 infection. MiXCR, run by TCRdb on the 5' RACE reads, gives a single entry per CDR3 protein. This sample has some 16,000 distinct CDR3 sequences, with 5% found just once. Sequenced input: whole blood. These receptors came from an adult who was a healthcare worker with PCR-confirmed SARS-CoV-2 infection or an uninfected control (not recorded which).

This clonotype showed up many times. The rearrangement links TRBV12-3 or TRBV12-4 to TRBJ1-2, with D tentatively TRBD1 (6 bases). V lost 10 bases and J 4 bases, leaving 19 bases between the germline ends. The CDR3 extends over 14 amino acids. CDR3 nucleotides: TGTGCCACCATGGTACAGGGTCGGGTCTATGGCTACACCTTC. Amino acids: CATMVQGRVYGYTF.

By proportion, this clonotype is medium-sized. Written as DNA, the CDR3 is TGCAGTGCTAGAGATCGTACTAGCGGGAGTTTCTCCTACAATGAGCAGTTCTTC. Translation gives CSARDRTSGSFSYNEQFF. The gene calls are TRBV20-1 and TRBJ2-1; 11 bases line up with TRBD2. This CDR3 has 18 residues. Germline lookup yields CDR1 DFQATT and CDR2 SNEGSKA (reference sequence). The junction had 7 bases not matched to a gene; V was cut back by 0 bases and J by 0 bases.